This T cell receptor (beta chain) was recovered during a study of blood T cells in healthy people across ages. Germline lookup yields CDR1 DFQATT and CDR2 SNEGSKA (reference sequence). Trimming took 5 bases from V and 7 from J, leaving 15 bases between them. This CDR3 is built from 14 residues. PCR was performed a second time for roughly 7 to 12 cycles using a sample-barcoded 5' primer and a J-beta primer mix. TCRdb passed the 5' RACE reads through MiXCR, listing each CDR3 protein once. The sample has fewer than 950,000 distinct CDR3 sequences; about 34% are singletons. The receptor's source is a man between 18 and 29 years old in good health. The rearrangement joins TRBV20-1 to TRBJ1-6; D gene uncertain. Sample: blood. This chain's CDR3 is CSAYIGKTNSPLHF. CDR3 in DNA: TGCAGTGCTTATATCGGAAAGACGAATTCACCCCTCCACTTT.